This T cell receptor (beta chain) was retrieved from a study of blood T cell repertoires in COVID-19. On the study more broadly: The cDNA or gDNA used as material had been derived from T cells, B-cell-depleted T cells, or PBMCs.

Produced via immunoSEQ multiplex PCR; TCRdb's table is partial and in-frame only. The data show 200,000 to 250,000 clones, 85% to 90% seen once. Recruited during active infection, patients (from Seattle) were subsequently followed longitudinally. The germline gives CDR1 MDHEN, CDR2 SYDVKM. V lost 6 bases, J lost 8 bases, and 22 bases lay in between. CDR3 length: 15 residues. The clonotype was recovered from a man aged 25 to 45 with COVID-19, enrolled during active disease. Sequencing was carried out using peripheral blood. The V gene is TRBV28, the J gene TRBJ1-2, with a weak D call TRBD1 (5 bases). The CDR3 nucleotides are TGTGCCAGCAGCACCTCTGGGGCCGGCGGGGAGGGCTACACCTTC. It specifies CASSTSGAGGEGYTF.